This T cell receptor beta chain was obtained from a study of PD-1 blockade in classical Hodgkin lymphoma. Stated time point: cycle 4 day 1 (C4D1), after 5 to 7 weeks of nivolumab. Following autologous stem cell transplantation, relapse occurred in every patient, and exposure to brentuximab vedotin varied. Thawed PBMCs yielded CD4+ T cells through magnetic negative selection. Sequenced by immunoSEQ multiplex PCR; TCRdb stores in-frame clones only, minus some. This sample carries about 27,000 clones, approximately 85% of them seen once, and the ten largest clones take around 2.4%. Unmatched junction bases numbered 17, after V lost 6 bases and J lost 7 bases. From germline, CDR1 is KGHSH and CDR2 LQKENI. The CDR3 is 16 residues long.

The material was CD4+ T cells from blood, obtained before the fourth cycle of nivolumab. The gene calls are TRBV18 and TRBJ2-7, with TRBD2 matching over 8 bases. This clonotype was obtained from a human donor with classical Hodgkin lymphoma. CDR3 sequence (DNA): TGTGCCAGCTCCCCCCAGGGCGGGAGGTCTGGAGTGGAGCAGTACTTC. Translating it yields CASSPQGGRSGVEQYF.